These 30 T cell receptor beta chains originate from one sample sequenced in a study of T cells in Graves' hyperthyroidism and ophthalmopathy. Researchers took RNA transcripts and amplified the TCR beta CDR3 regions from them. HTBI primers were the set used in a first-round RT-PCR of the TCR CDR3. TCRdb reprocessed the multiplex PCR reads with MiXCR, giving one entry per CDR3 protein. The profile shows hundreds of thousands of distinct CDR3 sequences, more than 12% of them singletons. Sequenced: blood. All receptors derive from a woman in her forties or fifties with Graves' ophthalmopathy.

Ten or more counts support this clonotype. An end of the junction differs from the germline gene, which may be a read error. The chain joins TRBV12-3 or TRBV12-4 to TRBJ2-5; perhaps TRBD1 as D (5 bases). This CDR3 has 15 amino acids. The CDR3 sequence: CASSSTPGSQGTQYF. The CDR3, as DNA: TGTGCCAGCAGCAGCACCCCAGGGTCACAAGGGACCCAGTACTTC.

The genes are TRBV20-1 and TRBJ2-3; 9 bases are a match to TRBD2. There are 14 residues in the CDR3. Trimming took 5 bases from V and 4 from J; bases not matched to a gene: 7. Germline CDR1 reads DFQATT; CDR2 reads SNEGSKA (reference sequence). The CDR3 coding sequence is TGCAGTGCTTCTAGCGGGGCCGGGGCAGATACGCAGTATTTT. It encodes CSASSGAGADTQYF.

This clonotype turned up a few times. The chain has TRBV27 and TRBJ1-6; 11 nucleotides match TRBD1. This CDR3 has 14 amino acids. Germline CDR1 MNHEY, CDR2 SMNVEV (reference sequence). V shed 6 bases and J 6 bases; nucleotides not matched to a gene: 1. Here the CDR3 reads CASRGQGVNSPLHF. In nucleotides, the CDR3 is TGTGCCAGCAGGGGACAGGGGGTTAATTCACCCCTCCACTTT.

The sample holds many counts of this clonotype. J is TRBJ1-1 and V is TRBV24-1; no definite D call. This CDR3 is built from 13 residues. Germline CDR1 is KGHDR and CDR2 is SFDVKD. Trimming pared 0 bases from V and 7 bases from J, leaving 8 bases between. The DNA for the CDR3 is TGTGCCACCAGTGATTTGAAAGGGATTGAAGCTTTCTTT. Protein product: CATSDLKGIEAFF.

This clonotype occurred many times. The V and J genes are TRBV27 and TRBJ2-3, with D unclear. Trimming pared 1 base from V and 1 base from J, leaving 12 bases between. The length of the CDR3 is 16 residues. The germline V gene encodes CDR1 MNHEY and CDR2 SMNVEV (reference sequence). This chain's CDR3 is CASSLLSTYGTDTQYF. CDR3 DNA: TGTGCCAGCAGTTTATTGAGTACTTACGGCACAGATACGCAGTATTTT.

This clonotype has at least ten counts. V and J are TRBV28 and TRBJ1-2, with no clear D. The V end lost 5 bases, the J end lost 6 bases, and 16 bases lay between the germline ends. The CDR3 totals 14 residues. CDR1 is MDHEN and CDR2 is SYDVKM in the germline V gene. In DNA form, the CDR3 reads TGTGCCAGCAGTCCCCATGGAAGTCACGATGGCTACACCTTC. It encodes CASSPHGSHDGYTF.

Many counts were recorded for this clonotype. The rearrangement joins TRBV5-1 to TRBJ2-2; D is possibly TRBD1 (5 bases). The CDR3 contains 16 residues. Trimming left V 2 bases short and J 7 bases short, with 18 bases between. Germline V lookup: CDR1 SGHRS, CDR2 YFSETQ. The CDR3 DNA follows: TGCGCCAGCAGCTTCCTGGGCAGGGCGGACGGCGGGGAGCTGTTTTTT. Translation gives CASSFLGRADGGELFF.

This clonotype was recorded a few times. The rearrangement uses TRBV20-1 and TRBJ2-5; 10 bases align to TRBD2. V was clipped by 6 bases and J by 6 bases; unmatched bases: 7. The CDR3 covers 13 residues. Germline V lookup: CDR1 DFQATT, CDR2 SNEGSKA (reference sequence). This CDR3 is CSAMTSGLKTQYF. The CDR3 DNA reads TGCAGTGCCATGACTAGCGGGTTGAAGACCCAGTACTTC.

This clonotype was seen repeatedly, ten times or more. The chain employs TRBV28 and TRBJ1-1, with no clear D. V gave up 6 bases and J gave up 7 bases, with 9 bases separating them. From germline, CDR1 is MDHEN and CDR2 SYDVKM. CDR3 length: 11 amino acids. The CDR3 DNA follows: TGTGCCAGCAGCGACTTGTTTGAAGCTTTCTTT. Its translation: CASSDLFEAFF.

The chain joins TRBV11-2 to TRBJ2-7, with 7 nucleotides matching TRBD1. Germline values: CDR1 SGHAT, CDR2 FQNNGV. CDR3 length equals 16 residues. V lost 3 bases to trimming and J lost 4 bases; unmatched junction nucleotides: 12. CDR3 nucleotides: TGTGCCAGCAGCTTTGGTGCCGGGACAGCCAATTACGAGCAGTACTTC. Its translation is CASSFGAGTANYEQYF.

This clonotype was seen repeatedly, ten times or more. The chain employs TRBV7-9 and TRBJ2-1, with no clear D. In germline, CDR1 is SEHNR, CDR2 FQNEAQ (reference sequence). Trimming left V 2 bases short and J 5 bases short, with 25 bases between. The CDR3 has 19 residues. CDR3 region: CASSLTSAWPNASDNEQFF. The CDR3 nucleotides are TGTGCCAGCAGCTTAACCTCAGCTTGGCCTAACGCATCAGACAATGAGCAGTTCTTC.

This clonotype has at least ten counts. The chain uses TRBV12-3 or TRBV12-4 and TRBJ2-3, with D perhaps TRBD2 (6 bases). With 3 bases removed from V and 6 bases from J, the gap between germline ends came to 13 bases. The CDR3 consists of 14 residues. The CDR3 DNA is TGTGCCAGCAGTTTGGAAGTAGCGGATGATACGCAGTATTTT. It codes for CASSLEVADDTQYF.

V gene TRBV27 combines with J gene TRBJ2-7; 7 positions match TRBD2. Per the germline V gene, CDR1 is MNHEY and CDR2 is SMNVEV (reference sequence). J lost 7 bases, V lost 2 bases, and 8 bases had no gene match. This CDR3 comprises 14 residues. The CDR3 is CASSLLGRAGEQYF. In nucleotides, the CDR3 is TGTGCCAGCAGTTTACTGGGGAGGGCGGGGGAGCAGTACTTC.

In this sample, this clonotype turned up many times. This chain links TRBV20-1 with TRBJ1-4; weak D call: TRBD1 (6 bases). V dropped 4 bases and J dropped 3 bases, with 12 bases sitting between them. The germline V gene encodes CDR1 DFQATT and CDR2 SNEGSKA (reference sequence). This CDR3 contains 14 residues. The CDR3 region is CSANNREANEKLFF. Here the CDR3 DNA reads TGCAGTGCTAACAACAGGGAAGCTAATGAAAAACTGTTTTTT.

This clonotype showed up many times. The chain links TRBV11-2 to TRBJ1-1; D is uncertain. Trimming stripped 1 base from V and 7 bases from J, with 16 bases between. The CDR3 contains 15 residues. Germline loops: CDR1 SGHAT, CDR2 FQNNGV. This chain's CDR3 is CASSLVFKGPLEAFF. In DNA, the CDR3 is TGTGCCAGCAGCTTAGTGTTTAAGGGTCCCCTTGAAGCTTTCTTT.

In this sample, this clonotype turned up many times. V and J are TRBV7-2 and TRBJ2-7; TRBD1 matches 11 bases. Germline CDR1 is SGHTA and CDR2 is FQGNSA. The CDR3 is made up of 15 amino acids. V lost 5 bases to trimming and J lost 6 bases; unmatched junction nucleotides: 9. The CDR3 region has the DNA TGTGCCAGCAGCCAGTCCGGGACAGGGGGACTCGAGCAGTACTTC. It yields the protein CASSQSGTGGLEQYF.

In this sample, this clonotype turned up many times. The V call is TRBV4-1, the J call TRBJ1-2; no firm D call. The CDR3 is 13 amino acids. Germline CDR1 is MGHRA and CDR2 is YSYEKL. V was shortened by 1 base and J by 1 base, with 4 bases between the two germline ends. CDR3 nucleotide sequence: TGCGCCAGCAGCCAAGGGGGTAACTATGGCTACACCTTC. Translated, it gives CASSQGGNYGYTF.

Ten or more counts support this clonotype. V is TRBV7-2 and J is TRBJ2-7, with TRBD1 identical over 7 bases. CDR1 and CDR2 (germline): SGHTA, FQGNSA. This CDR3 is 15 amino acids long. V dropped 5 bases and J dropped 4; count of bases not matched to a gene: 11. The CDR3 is CASSKAARGKYEQYF. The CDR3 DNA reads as TGTGCCAGCAGCAAAGCGGCCAGGGGGAAGTACGAGCAGTACTTC.

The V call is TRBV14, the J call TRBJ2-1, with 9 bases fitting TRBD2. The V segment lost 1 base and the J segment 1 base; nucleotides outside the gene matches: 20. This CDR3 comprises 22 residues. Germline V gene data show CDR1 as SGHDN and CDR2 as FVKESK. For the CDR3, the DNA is TGTGCCAGCAGCCAAGTCCTTGGTGGACTAGCGAGGGCGGTTTGGTCCTACAATGAGCAGTTCTTC. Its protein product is CASSQVLGGLARAVWSYNEQFF.

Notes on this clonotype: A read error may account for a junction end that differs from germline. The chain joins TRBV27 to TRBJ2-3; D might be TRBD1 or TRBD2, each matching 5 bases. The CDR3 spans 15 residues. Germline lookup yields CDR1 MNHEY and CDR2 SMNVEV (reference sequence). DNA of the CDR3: TGTGCCTCAGGGCCCAGCGGAGTGAGCACAGATTCGCAGTATTTT. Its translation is CASGPSGVSTDSQYF.

CDR3 residues: CASSLVSGTGVDQPQHF. Written as DNA, the CDR3 is TGTGCCAGCAGTTTAGTCTCTGGGACAGGAGTCGATCAGCCCCAGCATTTT. The rearrangement uses TRBV12-3 or TRBV12-4 and TRBJ1-5, with 8 bases fitting TRBD1. This CDR3 has 17 amino acids. The V gene end was trimmed by 1 base and the J gene end by 5 bases; junction bases not matched to a gene: 10.

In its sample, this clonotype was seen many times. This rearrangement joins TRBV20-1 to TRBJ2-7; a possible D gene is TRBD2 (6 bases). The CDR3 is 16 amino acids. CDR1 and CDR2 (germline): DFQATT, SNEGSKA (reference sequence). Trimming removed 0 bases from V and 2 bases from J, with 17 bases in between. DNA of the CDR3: TGCAGTGCTAGAGATCTTGGGGCAGGGACTCCCTACGAGCAGTACTTC. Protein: CSARDLGAGTPYEQYF.

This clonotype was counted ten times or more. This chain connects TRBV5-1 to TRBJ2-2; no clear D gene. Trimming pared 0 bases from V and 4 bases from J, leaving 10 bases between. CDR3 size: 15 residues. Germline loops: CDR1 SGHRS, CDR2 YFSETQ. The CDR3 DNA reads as TGCGCCAGCAGCTTGGTGCAATCGGGCACCGGGGAGCTGTTTTTT. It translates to CASSLVQSGTGELFF.

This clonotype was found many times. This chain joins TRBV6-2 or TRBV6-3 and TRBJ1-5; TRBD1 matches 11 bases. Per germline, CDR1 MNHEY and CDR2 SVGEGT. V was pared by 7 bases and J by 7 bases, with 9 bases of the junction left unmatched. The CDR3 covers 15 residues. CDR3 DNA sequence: TGTGCCAGCAAAGGACAGGGGGCCGATAAGCAGCCCCAGCATTTT. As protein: CASKGQGADKQPQHF.

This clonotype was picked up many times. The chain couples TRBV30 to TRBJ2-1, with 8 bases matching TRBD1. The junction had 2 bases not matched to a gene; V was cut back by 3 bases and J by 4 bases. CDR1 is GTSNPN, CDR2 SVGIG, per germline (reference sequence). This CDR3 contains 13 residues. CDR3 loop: CAWSRDRYNEQFF. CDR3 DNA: TGTGCCTGGAGCCGGGACAGGTACAATGAGCAGTTCTTC. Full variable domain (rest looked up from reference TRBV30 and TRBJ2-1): SQTIHQWPATLVQPVGSPLSLECTVEGTSNPNLYWYRQAAGRGLQLLFYSVGIGQISSEVPQNLSASRPQDRQFILSSKKLLLSDSGFYLCAWSRDRYNEQFFGPGTRLTVL.

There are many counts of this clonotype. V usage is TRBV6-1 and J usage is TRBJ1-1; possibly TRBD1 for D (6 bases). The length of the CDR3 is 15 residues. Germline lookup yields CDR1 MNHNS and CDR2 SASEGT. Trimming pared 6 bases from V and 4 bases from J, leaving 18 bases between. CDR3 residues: CASRDSRGAGTEAFF. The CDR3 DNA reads TGTGCCAGCAGGGATAGCAGGGGCGCCGGCACTGAAGCTTTCTTT.

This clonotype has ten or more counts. CDR3 amino acids: CASSLGGGSSYNSPLHF. The CDR3 DNA is TGTGCCAGCAGCTTAGGAGGTGGGAGCTCCTATAATTCACCCCTCCACTTT. The chain combines TRBV7-2 with TRBJ1-6; no reliable D call. The CDR3 loop spans 17 amino acids. Germline V gene sequence: CDR1 SGHTA, CDR2 FQGNSA. V was cut by 1 base and J by 0 bases, with 10 bases left in between.

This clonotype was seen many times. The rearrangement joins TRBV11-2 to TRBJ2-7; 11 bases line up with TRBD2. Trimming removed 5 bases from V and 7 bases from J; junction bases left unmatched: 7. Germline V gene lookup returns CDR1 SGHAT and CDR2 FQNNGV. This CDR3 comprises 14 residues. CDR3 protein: CASSLLAGAREQYF. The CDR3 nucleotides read TGTGCCAGCAGCCTACTAGCGGGAGCTCGAGAGCAGTACTTC.

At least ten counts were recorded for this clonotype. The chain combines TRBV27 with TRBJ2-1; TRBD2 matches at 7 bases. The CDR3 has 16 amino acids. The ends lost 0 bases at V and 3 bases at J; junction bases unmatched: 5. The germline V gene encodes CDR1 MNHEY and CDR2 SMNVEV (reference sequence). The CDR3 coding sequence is TGTGCCAGCAGTTTATCGCCGGGAGGTAACTACAATGAGCAGTTCTTC. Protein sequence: CASSLSPGGNYNEQFF.

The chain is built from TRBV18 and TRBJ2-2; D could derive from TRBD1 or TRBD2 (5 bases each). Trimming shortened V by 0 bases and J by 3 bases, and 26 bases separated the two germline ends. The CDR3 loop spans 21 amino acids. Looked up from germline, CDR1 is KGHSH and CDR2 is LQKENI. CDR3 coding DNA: TGTGCCAGCTCACCACCCGTAGGGGACGGTCATGGGTATTTCGACACCGGGGAGCTGTTTTTT. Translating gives CASSPPVGDGHGYFDTGELFF.